This TCR beta chain was sequenced during a study of Graves' ophthalmopathy and Graves' hyperthyroidism. Broader study findings: Separation of ophthalmopathy from stable hyperthyroidism was achieved by a 13-signature model, at around 89% sensitivity and under 83% specificity.

Concerning this clonotype: Its specificity is not known.

In this cohort, patients with other autoimmune diseases, uncontrolled infections, pregnancy or lactation were excluded. Serum thyroxine and TRAb, along with clinical symptoms, thyroid ultrasound and orbital computed tomography, were what diagnosis relied on. The sequenced template was RNA, covering the TCR beta CDR3 region. HTBI primers were employed in first-round RT-PCR, then a second-round multiplex PCR followed. TCRdb used MiXCR to reprocess the multiplex PCR reads, holding one entry per CDR3 protein. The sample has about 740,000 distinct CDR3 sequences, 40% seen once; the top ten hold about 40%. The sequencing sample was made of peripheral blood. The TCR sequence derives from an adult man with Graves' ophthalmopathy.

The CDR3 here is CSVEDGYRAEYGYTF. CDR3 sequence (DNA): TGCAGCGTTGAAGATGGGTACAGGGCGGAGTATGGCTACACCTTC. The genes are TRBV29-1 and TRBJ1-2, with D possibly TRBD1 on 6 matching bases. The CDR3 is 15 amino acids. The germline gives CDR1 SQVTM, CDR2 ANQGSEA. V lost 0 bases and J 5 bases, leaving 16 bases between the germline ends.